A selection of T cell receptor beta chains follows, all from one sample in a study of blood T cell repertoires in COVID-19. Measured with immunoSEQ multiplex PCR; TCRdb has only the in-frame clones, and not every one. This sample has around 70,000 clones, with around 87% found just once. What was sequenced was peripheral blood. These TCRs come from an elderly woman with active or convalescent COVID-19. Each CDR3 is given with its conserved first and last residue. Each record gives: clone size, V gene, D gene, J gene, CDR3 protein, CDR3 DNA. D genes are given only for firm matches. The listing skips clone size in some rows; elsewhere it reads once, few, many or a size class.

.	TRBV27	.	TRBJ1-4	CASSRGWGTTEKLFF	TGTGCCAGCAGTAGGGGGTGGGGGACCACTGAAAAACTGTTTTTT
.	TRBV7-8	.	TRBJ1-6	CASYGGSPYNSPLHF	TGTGCCAGCTATGGGGGCTCTCCCTATAATTCACCCCTCCACTTT
.	TRBV29-1	TRBD1	TRBJ1-6	CSVRTGGNSPLHF	TGCAGCGTAAGGACAGGGGGAAATTCACCCCTCCACTTT
few	TRBV7-6	.	TRBJ2-1	CASSSFHGVGNEQFF	TGTGCCAGCAGCTCTTTTCACGGGGTCGGAAATGAGCAGTTCTTC
.	TRBV7-9	.	TRBJ1-5	CASSLSPGRGQPQHF	TGTGCCAGCAGCTTAAGCCCAGGCAGGGGACAGCCCCAGCATTTT
.	TRBV5-6	.	TRBJ2-1	CASSLAKQGYNEQFF	TGTGCCAGCAGCTTGGCCAAACAGGGCTACAATGAGCAGTTCTTC
.	TRBV5-4	.	TRBJ2-7	CASSLGIQDYEQYF	TGTGCCAGCAGCTTGGGTATCCAGGACTACGAGCAGTACTTC
.	TRBV9	.	TRBJ2-3	CASSFGGTDTQYF	TGTGCCAGCAGCTTCGGGGGCACAGATACGCAGTATTTT
.	TRBV4-1	TRBD1	TRBJ1-2	CASSQVPGGTHYGYTF	TGCGCCAGCAGCCAAGTTCCAGGGGGCACCCACTATGGCTACACCTTC
.	TRBV7-9	.	TRBJ1-1	CASSLGQPTEAFF	TGTGCCAGCAGCTTAGGGCAACCTACTGAAGCTTTCTTT
.	TRBV4-1	TRBD2	TRBJ2-3	CASSQSLPTSRIRAGADTQYF	TGCGCCAGCAGCCAGTCCCTACCGACTAGCCGGATCCGGGCTGGTGCAGATACGCAGTATTTT
.	TRBV9	.	TRBJ1-2	CASSSSLRALTIYTF	TGTGCCAGCAGCTCGTCTCTCAGGGCTCTCACCATCTACACCTTC
.	TRBV6-6	TRBD2	TRBJ2-1	CASSSTSGKRTEQFF	TGTGCCAGCAGTTCTACTAGCGGGAAACGCACTGAGCAGTTCTTC
few	TRBV7-9	.	TRBJ1-1	CASSLESGTEAFF	TGTGCCAGCAGCTTAGAATCGGGCACTGAAGCTTTCTTT
.	TRBV11-2	.	TRBJ1-1	CASSPGLLNTEAFF	TGTGCCAGCAGCCCAGGACTGTTGAACACTGAAGCTTTCTTT
.	TRBV2	.	TRBJ1-5	CASTGGLGSNQPQHF	TGTGCCAGCACGGGGGGGTTGGGGAGCAATCAGCCCCAGCATTTT
.	TRBV28	.	TRBJ2-7	CASSFQRQYEQYF	TGTGCCAGCAGTTTCCAGCGACAGTACGAGCAGTACTTC
.	TRBV3-1/TRBV3-2	TRBD2	TRBJ2-7	CASSQLLAGGPEQYF	TGTGCCAGCAGTCAATTACTAGCGGGGGGACCTGAGCAGTACTTC
.	TRBV19	.	TRBJ2-6	CASIQNSGANVLTF	TGTGCCAGTATACAGAACTCTGGGGCCAACGTCCTGACTTTC
.	TRBV9	.	TRBJ1-1	CASSVTGNTEAFF	TGTGCCAGCAGCGTAACGGGGAACACTGAAGCTTTCTTT
.	TRBV15	TRBD1	TRBJ1-1	CATSSPRRQGGTEAFF	TGTGCCACCAGCTCACCACGGAGACAGGGGGGCACTGAAGCTTTCTTT
.	TRBV19	.	TRBJ1-5	CASKANQPQHF	TGTGCCAGTAAAGCTAATCAGCCCCAGCATTTT
.	TRBV6-6	.	TRBJ1-2	CASSYSGQVYGYTF	TGTGCCAGCAGTTACTCGGGGCAGGTGTATGGCTACACCTTC
.	TRBV19	TRBD1	TRBJ1-2	CASSIARRGQVGYTF	TGTGCCAGTAGTATCGCCCGGAGGGGGCAGGTTGGCTACACCTTC
.	TRBV5-8	TRBD2	TRBJ2-2	CASSPRDYQRQGELFF	TGTGCCAGCAGCCCCCGGGACTACCAACGCCAAGGGGAGCTGTTTTTT
.	TRBV18	.	TRBJ1-1	CASSPLSSFQRRKSEAFF	TGTGCCAGCTCACCACTCTCTTCATTTCAGAGGAGGAAATCTGAAGCTTTCTTT
.	TRBV7-9	.	TRBJ1-5	CASSLGTHQPQHF	TGTGCCAGCAGCTTAGGGACTCATCAGCCCCAGCATTTT
.	TRBV28	.	TRBJ1-5	CASREQGINQPQHF	TGTGCCAGCAGAGAACAGGGAATCAATCAGCCCCAGCATTTT
.	TRBV7-9	TRBD1	TRBJ1-1	CASGRDRGRLGTEAFF	TGTGCCAGCGGCCGGGACAGGGGGCGCTTAGGCACTGAAGCTTTCTTT
once	TRBV29-1	.	TRBJ2-5	CSVRELPGNGWQETQYF	TGCAGCGTCCGCGAGCTCCCCGGGAACGGTTGGCAAGAGACCCAGTACTTC
.	TRBV18	TRBD1	TRBJ1-6	CASSPPGTGFSPLHF	TGTGCCAGCTCACCACCGGGGACAGGGTTTTCACCCCTCCACTTT
.	TRBV2	TRBD1	TRBJ2-2	CASSGRQGNTGELFF	TGTGCCAGCAGTGGGCGACAGGGGAACACCGGGGAGCTGTTTTTT
.	TRBV9	.	TRBJ2-3	CASSVAARRGGGTDTQYF	TGTGCCAGCAGCGTAGCCGCGAGGAGAGGTGGTGGCACAGATACGCAGTATTTT
.	TRBV19	.	TRBJ1-2	CATGDYGYTF	TGTGCCACCGGGGACTATGGCTACACCTTC
.	TRBV6-5	TRBD2	TRBJ2-5	CASKNWGGAETQYF	TGTGCCAGCAAAAACTGGGGGGGAGCCGAGACCCAGTACTTC
.	TRBV28	.	TRBJ1-4	CASSPGGVATNEKLFF	TGTGCCAGCAGCCCCGGCGGGGTTGCAACTAATGAAAAACTGTTTTTT
.	TRBV12-3/TRBV12-4	.	TRBJ2-7	CASSLSYPDEQYF	TGTGCCAGCAGTTTGTCCTATCCCGACGAGCAGTACTTC
.	TRBV3-1/TRBV3-2	.	TRBJ1-6	CASSRGGGAGGGSPLHF	TGTGCCAGCAGCCGCGGCGGGGGTGCGGGGGGAGGTTCACCCCTCCACTTT
.	TRBV3-1/TRBV3-2	.	TRBJ1-3	CASSQGNRVTAGNTIYF	TGTGCCAGCAGCCAAGGCAACAGGGTCACGGCTGGAAACACCATATATTTT